The sequence of this T cell receptor beta chain was determined in a study of blood T cell repertoires in COVID-19. About the study: Material from acute and convalescent COVID-19 was sourced from the United States, Italy and Spain.

Between the trimmed V and J ends, which lost 0 bases and 0 bases, there was a span of 13 bases. The CDR3 spans 17 residues. Germline V CDR1 and CDR2: SGDLS, YYNGEE. The authors' processing: It was from reference gene primer amplification that nucleated cell counts were estimated. Only in-frame clones appear in the TCRdb table, and some are missing; sequencing was by immunoSEQ multiplex PCR. The D gene and trimming were derived from the DNA, and the V and J assignments and clone size from that table. Among some 190,000 clones listed, under 90% were seen once. V usage is TRBV9 and J usage is TRBJ1-3; a possible D gene is TRBD1 (5 bases). The receptor was derived from a man aged 55 to 70 with acute or convalescent COVID-19. Specimen: peripheral blood. The CDR3 coding sequence is TGTGCCAGCAGCGTAGCTTCTCAGGGTGACTCTGGAAACACCATATATTTT. Translation gives CASSVASQGDSGNTIYF. Based on the CDR3 plus reference TRBV9 and TRBJ1-3, the full variable domain is DSGVTQTPKHLITATGQRVTLRCSPRSGDLSVYWYQQSLDQGLQFLIQYYNGEERAKGNILERFSAQQFPDLHSELNLSSLELGDSALYFCASSVASQGDSGNTIYFGEGSWLTVV.